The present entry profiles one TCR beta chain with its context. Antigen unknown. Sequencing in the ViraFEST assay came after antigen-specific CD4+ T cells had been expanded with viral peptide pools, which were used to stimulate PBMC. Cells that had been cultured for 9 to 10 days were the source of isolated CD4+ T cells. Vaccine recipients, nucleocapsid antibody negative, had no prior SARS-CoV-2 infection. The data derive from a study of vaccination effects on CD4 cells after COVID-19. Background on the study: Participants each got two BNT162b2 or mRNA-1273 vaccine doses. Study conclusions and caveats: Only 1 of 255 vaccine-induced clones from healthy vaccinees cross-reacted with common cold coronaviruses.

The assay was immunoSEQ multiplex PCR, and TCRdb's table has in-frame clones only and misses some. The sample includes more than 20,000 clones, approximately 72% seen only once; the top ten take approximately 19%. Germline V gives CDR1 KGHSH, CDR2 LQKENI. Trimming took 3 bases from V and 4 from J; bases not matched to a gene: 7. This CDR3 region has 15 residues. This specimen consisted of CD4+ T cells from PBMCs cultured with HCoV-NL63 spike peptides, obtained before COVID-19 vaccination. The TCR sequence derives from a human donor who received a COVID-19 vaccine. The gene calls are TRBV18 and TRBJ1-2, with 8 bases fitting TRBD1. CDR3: CASSPRQGPPYGYTF. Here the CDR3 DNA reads TGTGCCAGCTCACCTCGACAGGGGCCACCCTATGGCTACACCTTC.